The 3 T cell receptor beta chains reported below all come from one sample, sequenced in a study of control samples from healthy donors and cancer patients. Profiled with immunoSEQ multiplex PCR; TCRdb holds only in-frame clones, not every one. The sample yields more than 95,000 clones, over 75% seen once. The sample consisted of PBMCs. The receptors shown here come from a woman in her forties or fifties with colorectal cancer.

The chain uses TRBV12-3 or TRBV12-4 and TRBJ1-2, with D unresolved. V lost 2 bases and J 0 bases, leaving 4 bases between the germline ends. This CDR3 is built from 13 residues. The CDR3 DNA sequence: TGTGCCAGCAGTTTATCAGCTAACTATGGCTACACCTTC. As protein: CASSLSANYGYTF.

Comment on this clone: The sample holds other DNA sequences that translate to the same CDR3. The V call is TRBV18, the J call TRBJ1-4, with D possibly being TRBD1 (6 bases). The CDR3 extends over 14 amino acids. The V gene's germline CDR1 is KGHSH and CDR2 LQKENI. The V end lost 3 bases, the J end lost 6 bases, and 11 bases lay between the germline ends. The DNA of the CDR3 is TGTGCCAGCTCACCGGGGGCAGGGGATGAAAAACTGTTTTTT. This encodes CASSPGAGDEKLFF.

The rearrangement uses TRBV28 and TRBJ2-1, with 7 bases matching TRBD1. The CDR3 length is 12 residues. Per germline, CDR1 MDHEN and CDR2 SYDVKM. J was trimmed by 9 bases and V by 10 bases; bases with no gene match: 9. CDR3 residues: CATQDTGAEQFF. The CDR3 DNA reads as TGTGCCACCCAGGATACAGGGGCTGAGCAGTTCTTC.